This TCR beta chain emerged from a study of blood T cells in healthy people across ages. A second PCR, run for roughly 7 to 11 cycles, used a sample-barcoded 5' primer plus a J-beta primer mix. One entry per CDR3 protein, called by TCRdb with MiXCR from the 5' RACE reads. The sample records around 710,000 distinct CDR3 sequences, roughly two fifths being singletons. Each donor had roughly 10 milliliters of peripheral blood drawn. The sequenced sample consisted of blood. The source of this sequence is a woman in her sixties in good health.

The CDR3 DNA is TGCAGTGCCGGGACAGGCGGTAGTCAAGCTTTCTTT. Its protein product is CSAGTGGSQAFF. The chain joins TRBV20-1 to TRBJ1-1; 8 bases map to TRBD1. The length of the CDR3 is 12 residues. Per the germline V gene, CDR1 is DFQATT and CDR2 is SNEGSKA (reference sequence). V shed 6 bases and J 9 bases; nucleotides not matched to a gene: 9.